This T cell receptor (beta chain) was retrieved from a study of CD4 T cells in relation to SARS-CoV-2 and coronaviruses. Germline lookup yields CDR1 SNHLY and CDR2 FYNNEI. After removal of 3 bases from V and 0 bases from J, the junction contained 1 base not matched to a gene. The CDR3 extends over 14 amino acids. Unexposed donor CD4+ T cells date from about 2010-2018, before the COVID-19 pandemic. CD4+ T cells were isolated from the cells after around 11 days of culture. As regards this clone: The antigen is undetermined.

Method: immunoSEQ multiplex PCR; TCRdb's copy keeps in-frame clones and lacks some. The repertoire includes 15,000 to 20,000 clones, 78% of them detected once, and approximately 20% sits in the top ten. What was sequenced was CD4+ T cells from PBMCs, cultured in vitro. The chain has TRBV2 and TRBJ1-1; TRBD1 agrees at 7 bases. The receptor comes from a human donor in good health. CDR3 sequence (DNA): TGTGCCAGCAGTGACCAGGGGGTGAACACTGAAGCTTTCTTT. Its protein product is CASSDQGVNTEAFF.